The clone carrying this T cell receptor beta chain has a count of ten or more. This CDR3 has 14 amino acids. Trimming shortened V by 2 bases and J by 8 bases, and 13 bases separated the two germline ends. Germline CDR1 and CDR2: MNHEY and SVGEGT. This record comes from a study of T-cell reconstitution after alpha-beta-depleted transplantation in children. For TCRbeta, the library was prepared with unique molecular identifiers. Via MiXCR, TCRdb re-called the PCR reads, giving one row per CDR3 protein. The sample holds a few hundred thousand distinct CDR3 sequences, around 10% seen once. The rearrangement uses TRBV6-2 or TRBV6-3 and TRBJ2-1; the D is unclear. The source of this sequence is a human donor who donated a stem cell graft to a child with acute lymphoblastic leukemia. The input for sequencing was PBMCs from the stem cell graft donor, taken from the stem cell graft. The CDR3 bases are TGTGCCAGCAGTTACGTCGTTCCCTTATATGAGCAGTTCTTC. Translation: CASSYVVPLYEQFF.